The subject of this entry is one T cell receptor (beta chain). Only in-frame clones appear in the TCRdb table, and some are missing; sequencing was by immunoSEQ multiplex PCR. The table lists approximately 99,000 clones, about 92% of them singletons, with 3.1% in the top ten. The data belong to a study of T cell responses to AZD1222 COVID-19 vaccine. The CDR3 runs to 12 residues. Germline values: CDR1 SQVTM, CDR2 ANQGSEA. Between the trimmed V and J ends, which lost 4 bases and 0 bases, there was a span of 4 bases. The sample here was peripheral blood, taken on day 0 of MenACWY control vaccination. The chain couples TRBV29-1 to TRBJ1-3; no clear D. The sequence derives from an adult in good health. CDR3: CSVGDSGNTIYF. CDR3 nucleotide sequence: TGCAGCGTTGGAGACTCTGGAAACACCATATATTTT.